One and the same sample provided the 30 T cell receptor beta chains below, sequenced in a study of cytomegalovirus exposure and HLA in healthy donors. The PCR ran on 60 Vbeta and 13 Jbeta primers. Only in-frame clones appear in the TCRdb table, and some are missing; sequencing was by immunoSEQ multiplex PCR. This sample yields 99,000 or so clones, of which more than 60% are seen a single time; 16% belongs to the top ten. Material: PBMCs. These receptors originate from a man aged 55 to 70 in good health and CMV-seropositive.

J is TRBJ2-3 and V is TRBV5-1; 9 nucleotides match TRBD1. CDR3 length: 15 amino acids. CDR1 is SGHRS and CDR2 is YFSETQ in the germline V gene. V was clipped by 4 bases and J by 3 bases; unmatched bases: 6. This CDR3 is CASSADRGRTDTQYF. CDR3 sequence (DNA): TGCGCCAGCAGCGCCGACAGGGGGAGGACAGATACGCAGTATTTT.

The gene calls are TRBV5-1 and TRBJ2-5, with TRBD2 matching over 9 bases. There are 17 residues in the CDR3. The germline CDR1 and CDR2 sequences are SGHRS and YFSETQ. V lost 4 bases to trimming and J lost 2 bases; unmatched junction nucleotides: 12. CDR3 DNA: TGCGCCAGCAGCCAAGGACCCGTTGCGGGGGGGCAAGAGACCCAGTACTTC. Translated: CASSQGPVAGGQETQYF.

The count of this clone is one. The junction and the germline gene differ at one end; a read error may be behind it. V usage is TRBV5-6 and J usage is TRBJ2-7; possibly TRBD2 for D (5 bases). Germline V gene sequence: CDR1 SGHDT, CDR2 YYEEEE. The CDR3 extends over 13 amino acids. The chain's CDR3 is CASSWAPDYEQHF. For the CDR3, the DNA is TGTGCCAGCAGCTGGGCACCCGACTACGAGCAGCACTTC.

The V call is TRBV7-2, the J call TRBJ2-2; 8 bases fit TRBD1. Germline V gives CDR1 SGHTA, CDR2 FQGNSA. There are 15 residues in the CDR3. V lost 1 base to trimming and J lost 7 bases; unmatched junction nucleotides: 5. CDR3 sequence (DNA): TGTGCCAGCAGCTTAGGGACAGGGTTCGGCGGGGAGCTGTTTTTT. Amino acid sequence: CASSLGTGFGGELFF. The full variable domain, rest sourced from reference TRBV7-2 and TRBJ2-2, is GAGVSQSPSNKVTEKGKDVELRCDPISGHTALYWYRQSLGQGLEFLIYFQGNSAPDKSGLPSDRFSAERTGGSVSTLTIQRTQQEDSAVYLCASSLGTGFGGELFFGEGSRLTVL.

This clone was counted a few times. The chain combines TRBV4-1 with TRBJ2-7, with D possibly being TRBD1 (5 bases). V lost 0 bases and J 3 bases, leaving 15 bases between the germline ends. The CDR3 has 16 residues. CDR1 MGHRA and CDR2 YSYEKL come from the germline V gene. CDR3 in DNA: TGCGCCAGCAGCCAAGAACATACAGGTATTGTCTACGAGCAGTACTTC. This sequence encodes CASSQEHTGIVYEQYF.

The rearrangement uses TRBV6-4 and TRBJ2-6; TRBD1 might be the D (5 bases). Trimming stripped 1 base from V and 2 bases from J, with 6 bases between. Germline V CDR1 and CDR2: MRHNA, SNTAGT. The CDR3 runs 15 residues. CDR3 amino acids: CASSDFRAGANVLTF. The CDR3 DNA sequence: TGTGCCAGCAGTGACTTCAGGGCTGGGGCCAACGTCCTGACTTTC.

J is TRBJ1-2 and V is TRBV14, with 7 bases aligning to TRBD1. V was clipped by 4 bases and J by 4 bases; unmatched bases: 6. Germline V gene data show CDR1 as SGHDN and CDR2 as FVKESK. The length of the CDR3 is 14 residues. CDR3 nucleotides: TGTGCCAGCAGCCCGGGACAGAGCATCTATGGCTACACCTTC. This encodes CASSPGQSIYGYTF.

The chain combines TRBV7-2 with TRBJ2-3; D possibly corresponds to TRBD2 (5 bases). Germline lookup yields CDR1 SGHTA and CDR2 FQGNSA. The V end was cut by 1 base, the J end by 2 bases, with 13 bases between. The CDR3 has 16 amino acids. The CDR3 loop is CASSLVAGILTDTQYF. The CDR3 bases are TGTGCCAGCAGCTTAGTGGCGGGCATCCTCACAGATACGCAGTATTTT.

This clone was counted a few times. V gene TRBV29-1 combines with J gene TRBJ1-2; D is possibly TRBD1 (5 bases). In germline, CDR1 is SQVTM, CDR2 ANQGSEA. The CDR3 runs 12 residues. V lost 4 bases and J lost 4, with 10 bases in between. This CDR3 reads CSVARVGYGYTF. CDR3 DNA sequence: TGCAGCGTTGCCAGGGTTGGCTATGGCTACACCTTC.

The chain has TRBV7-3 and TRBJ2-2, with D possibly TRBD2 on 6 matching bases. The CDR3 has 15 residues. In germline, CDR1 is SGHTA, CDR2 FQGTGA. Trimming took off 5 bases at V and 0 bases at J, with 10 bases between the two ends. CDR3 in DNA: TGTGCCAGCAGCCCGGACTATTCGAACACCGGGGAGCTGTTTTTT. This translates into CASSPDYSNTGELFF.

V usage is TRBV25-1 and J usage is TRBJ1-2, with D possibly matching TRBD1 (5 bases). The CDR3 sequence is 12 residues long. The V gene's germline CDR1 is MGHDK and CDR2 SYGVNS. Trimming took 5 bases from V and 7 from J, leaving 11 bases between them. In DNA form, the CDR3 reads TGTGCCAGCAGTTCTGGGGGAGGTGGCTACACCTTC. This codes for CASSSGGGGYTF.

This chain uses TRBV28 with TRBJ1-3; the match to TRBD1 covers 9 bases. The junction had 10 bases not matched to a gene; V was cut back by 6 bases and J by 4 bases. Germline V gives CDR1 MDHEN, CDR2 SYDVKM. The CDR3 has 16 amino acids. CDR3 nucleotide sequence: TGTGCCAGCAGCCCCCGGGGACAGGGAAGGGGAAACACCATATATTTT. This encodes CASSPRGQGRGNTIYF.

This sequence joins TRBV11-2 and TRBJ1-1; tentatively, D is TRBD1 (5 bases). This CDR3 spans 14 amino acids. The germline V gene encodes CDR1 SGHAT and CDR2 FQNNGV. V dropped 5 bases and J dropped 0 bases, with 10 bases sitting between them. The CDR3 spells CASSKRQMNTEAFF. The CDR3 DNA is TGTGCCAGCAGCAAGCGACAGATGAACACTGAAGCTTTCTTT.

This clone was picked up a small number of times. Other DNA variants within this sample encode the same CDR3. CDR3 bases: TGCGCCAGCAGCTTGACAGGTTCTTCCTACGAGCAGTACTTC. This gives the protein CASSLTGSSYEQYF. The J gene is TRBJ2-7, the V gene TRBV5-1, with D possibly being TRBD1 (5 bases). CDR1 SGHRS and CDR2 YFSETQ come from the germline V gene. V was shortened by 1 base and J by 1 base, with 9 bases between the two germline ends. This CDR3 spans 14 amino acids.

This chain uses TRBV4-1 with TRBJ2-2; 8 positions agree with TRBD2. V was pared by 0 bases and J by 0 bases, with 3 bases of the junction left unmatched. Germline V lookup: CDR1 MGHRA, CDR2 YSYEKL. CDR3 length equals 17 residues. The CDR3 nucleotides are TGCGCCAGCAGCCAAGATAGTAGCGGGGCGAACACCGGGGAGCTGTTTTTT. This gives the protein CASSQDSSGANTGELFF.

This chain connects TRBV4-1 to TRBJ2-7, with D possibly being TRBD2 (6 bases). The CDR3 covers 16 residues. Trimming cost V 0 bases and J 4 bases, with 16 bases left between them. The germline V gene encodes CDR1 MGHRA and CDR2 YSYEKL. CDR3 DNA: TGCGCCAGCAGCCAAGATATCGGGACGGAGGGGTACGAGCAGTACTTC. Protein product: CASSQDIGTEGYEQYF.

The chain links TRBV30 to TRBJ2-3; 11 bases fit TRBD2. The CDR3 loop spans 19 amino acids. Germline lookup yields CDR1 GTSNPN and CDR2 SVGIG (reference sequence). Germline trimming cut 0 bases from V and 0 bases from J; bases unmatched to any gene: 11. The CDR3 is CAWSVGLAGGPLSTDTQYF. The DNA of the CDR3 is TGTGCCTGGAGTGTAGGTCTAGCGGGGGGCCCTCTTAGCACAGATACGCAGTATTTT.

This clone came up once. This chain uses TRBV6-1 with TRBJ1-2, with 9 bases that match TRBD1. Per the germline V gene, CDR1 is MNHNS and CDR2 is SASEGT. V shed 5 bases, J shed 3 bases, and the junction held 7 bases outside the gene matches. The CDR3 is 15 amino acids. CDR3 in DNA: TGTGCCAGCAGTACCGGACAGGGGCCGGACTATGGCTACACCTTC. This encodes CASSTGQGPDYGYTF.

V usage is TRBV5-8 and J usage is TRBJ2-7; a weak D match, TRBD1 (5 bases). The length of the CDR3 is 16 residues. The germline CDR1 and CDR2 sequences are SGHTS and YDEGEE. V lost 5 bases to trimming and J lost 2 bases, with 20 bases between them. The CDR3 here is CASRLGQQRTPYEQYF. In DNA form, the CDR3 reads TGTGCCAGCAGACTGGGGCAGCAACGAACCCCCTACGAGCAGTACTTC. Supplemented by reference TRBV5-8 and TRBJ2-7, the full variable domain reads EAGVTQSPTHLIKTRGQQATLRCSPISGHTSVYWYQQALGLGLQFLLWYDEGEERNRGNFPPRFSGRQFPNYSSELNVNALELEDSALYLCASRLGQQRTPYEQYFGPGTRLTVT.

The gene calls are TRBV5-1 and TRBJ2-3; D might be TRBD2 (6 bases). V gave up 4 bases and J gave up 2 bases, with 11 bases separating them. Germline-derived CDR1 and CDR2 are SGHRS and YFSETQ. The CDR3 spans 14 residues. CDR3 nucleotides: TGCGCCAGCAGCCCCGGGACTCTCACAGATACGCAGTATTTT. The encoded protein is CASSPGTLTDTQYF.

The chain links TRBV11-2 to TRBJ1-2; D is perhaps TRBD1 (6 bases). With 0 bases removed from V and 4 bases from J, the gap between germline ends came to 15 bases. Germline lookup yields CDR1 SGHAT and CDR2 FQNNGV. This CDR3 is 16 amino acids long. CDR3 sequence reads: CASSLDRGAQAYGYTF. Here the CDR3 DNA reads TGTGCCAGCAGCTTAGATCGGGGGGCACAAGCCTATGGCTACACCTTC.

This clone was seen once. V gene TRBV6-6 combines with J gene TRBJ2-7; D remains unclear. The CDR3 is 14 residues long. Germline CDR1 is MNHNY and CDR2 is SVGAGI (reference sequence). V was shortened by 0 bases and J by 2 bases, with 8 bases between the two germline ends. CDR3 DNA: TGTGCCAGCAGTTACTCCCGAGCCACCTACGAGCAGTACTTC. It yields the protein CASSYSRATYEQYF.

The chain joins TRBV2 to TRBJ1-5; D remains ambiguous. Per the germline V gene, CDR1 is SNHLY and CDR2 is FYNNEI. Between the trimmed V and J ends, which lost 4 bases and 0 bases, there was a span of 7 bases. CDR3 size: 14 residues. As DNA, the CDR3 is TGTGCCAGCAGTGGTCTTAGTAGCAATCAGCCCCAGCATTTT. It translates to CASSGLSSNQPQHF.

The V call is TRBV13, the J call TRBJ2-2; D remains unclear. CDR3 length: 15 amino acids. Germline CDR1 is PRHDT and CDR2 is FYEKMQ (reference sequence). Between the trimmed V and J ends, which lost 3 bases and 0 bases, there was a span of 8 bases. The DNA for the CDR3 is TGTGCCAGCAGCTTCCTCGCTACGAACACCGGGGAGCTGTTTTTT. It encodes CASSFLATNTGELFF.

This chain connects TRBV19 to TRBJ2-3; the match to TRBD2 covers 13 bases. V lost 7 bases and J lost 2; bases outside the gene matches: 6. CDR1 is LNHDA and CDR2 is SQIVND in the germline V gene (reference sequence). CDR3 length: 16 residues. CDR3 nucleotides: TGTGCCAGTACCCGACTAGCGGGGGGTTACACAGATACGCAGTATTTT. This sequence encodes CASTRLAGGYTDTQYF. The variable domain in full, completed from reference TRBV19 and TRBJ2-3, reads DGGITQSPKYLFRKEGQNVTLSCEQNLNHDAMYWYRQDPGQGLRLIYYSQIVNDFQKGDIAEGYSVSREKKESFPLTVTSAQKNPTAFYLCASTRLAGGYTDTQYFGPGTRLTVL.

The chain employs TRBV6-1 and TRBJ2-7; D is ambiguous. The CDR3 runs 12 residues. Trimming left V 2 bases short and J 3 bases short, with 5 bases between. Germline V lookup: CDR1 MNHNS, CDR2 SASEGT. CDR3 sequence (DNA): TGTGCCAGCAGTGAACGGAGCTACGAGCAGTACTTC. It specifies CASSERSYEQYF.

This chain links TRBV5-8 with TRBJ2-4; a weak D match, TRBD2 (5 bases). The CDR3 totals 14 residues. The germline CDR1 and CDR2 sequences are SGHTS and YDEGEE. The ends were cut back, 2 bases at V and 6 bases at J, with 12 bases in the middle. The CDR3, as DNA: TGTGCCAGCAGCTTTTCCGTCGGGGTAAACATTCAGTACTTC. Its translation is CASSFSVGVNIQYF.

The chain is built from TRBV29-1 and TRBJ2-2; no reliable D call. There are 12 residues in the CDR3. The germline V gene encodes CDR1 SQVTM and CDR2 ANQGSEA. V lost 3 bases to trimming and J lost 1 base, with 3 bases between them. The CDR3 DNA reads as TGCAGCGTTGATCAGAACACCGGGGAGCTGTTTTTT. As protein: CSVDQNTGELFF.

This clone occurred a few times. The CDR3 nucleotides are TGTGCCAGCAGTCGTCGACAGGGTACTAACACTGAAGCTTTCTTT. Its translation: CASSRRQGTNTEAFF. This sequence joins TRBV6-5 and TRBJ1-1; 7 positions agree with TRBD1. The J segment lost 2 bases and the V segment lost 5 bases, leaving 8 bases of the junction unmatched. Germline lookup yields CDR1 MNHEY and CDR2 SVGAGI. CDR3 size: 15 residues.

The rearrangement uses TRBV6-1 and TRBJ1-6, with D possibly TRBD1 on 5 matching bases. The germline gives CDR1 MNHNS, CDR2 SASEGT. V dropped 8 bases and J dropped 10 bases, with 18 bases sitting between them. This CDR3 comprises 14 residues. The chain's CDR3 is CASRMIQVGSPLHF. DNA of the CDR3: TGTGCCAGCCGTATGATACAGGTCGGGTCACCCCTCCACTTT.